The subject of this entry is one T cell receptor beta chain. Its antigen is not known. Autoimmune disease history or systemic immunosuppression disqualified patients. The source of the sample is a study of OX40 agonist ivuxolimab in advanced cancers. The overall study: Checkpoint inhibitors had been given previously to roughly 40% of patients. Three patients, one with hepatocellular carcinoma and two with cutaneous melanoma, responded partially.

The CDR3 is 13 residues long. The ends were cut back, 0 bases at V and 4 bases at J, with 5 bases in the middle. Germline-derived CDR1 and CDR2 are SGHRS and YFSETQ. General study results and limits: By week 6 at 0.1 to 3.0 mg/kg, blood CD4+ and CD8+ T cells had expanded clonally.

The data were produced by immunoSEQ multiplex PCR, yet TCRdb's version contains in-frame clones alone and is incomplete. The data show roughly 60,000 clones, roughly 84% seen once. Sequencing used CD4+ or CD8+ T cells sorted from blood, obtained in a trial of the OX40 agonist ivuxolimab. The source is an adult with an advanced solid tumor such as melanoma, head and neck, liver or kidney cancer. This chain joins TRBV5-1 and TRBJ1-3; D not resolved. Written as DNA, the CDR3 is TGCGCCAGCAGCTTGGACGGGGGAAACACCATATATTTT. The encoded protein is CASSLDGGNTIYF.